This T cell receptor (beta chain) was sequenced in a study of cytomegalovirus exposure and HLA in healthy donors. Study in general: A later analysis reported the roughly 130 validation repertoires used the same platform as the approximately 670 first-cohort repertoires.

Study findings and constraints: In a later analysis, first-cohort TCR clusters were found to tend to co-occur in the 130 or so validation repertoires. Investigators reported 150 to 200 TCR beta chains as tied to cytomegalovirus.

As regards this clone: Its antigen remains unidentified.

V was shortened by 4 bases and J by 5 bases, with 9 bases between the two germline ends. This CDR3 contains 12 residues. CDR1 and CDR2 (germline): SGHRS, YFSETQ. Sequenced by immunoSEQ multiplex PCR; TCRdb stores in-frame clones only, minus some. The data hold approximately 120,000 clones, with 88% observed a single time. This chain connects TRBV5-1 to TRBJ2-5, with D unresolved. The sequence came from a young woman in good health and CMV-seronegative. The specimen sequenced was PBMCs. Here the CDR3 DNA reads TGCGCCAGCAGCCTCCTGGAGGAGACCCAGTACTTC. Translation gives CASSLLEETQYF.